This T cell receptor (beta chain) was sequenced in a study of shared clonotypes between healthy human individuals. Study results and limitations: Non-shared clonotypes had lower generation probabilities than clonotypes shared by all four sorted-subset donors.

Comment on this clone: Its antigen is as yet unknown.

Unmatched junction bases numbered 1, after V lost 0 bases and J lost 5 bases. The CDR3 totals 16 residues. Germline V CDR1 and CDR2: LGHNA, YNFKEQ. Using immunoSEQ multiplex PCR, the repertoire was profiled, and TCRdb retains in-frame clones only, with some absent. The sample lists roughly 170,000 clones, 65% to 70% occurring once. The clonotype was recovered from a man aged 25 to 40 in good health. This rearrangement joins TRBV4-2 to TRBJ2-1, with 13 bases that match TRBD2. The source material was memory CD4+ T cells sorted from blood. Subset: CD45RA-negative fraction. In nucleotides, the CDR3 is TGTGCCAGCAGCCAAGAAGGGACTAGCGGGAACAATGAGCAGTTCTTC. Encoded protein: CASSQEGTSGNNEQFF.